This T cell receptor (beta chain) was sequenced during a study of cytomegalovirus exposure and HLA in healthy donors. Points on this clone: As yet, its antigen is unknown.

Whole-study findings and limits: Some TCR beta chains (over 150 of them) were listed as cytomegalovirus-associated. A prior analysis recorded that most TCR beta V segments were productive about 87% or about 30% of the time. Analyzed later, most CMV-associated TCR beta chains appeared HLA-restricted. Reports indicate that TCR beta sequences accurately predicted the HLA-A and HLA-B alleles of most subjects.

The PCR had 60 Vbeta and 13 Jbeta primers. Only in-frame clones appear in the TCRdb table, and some are missing; sequencing was by immunoSEQ multiplex PCR. The table has about 130,000 clones, around 77% seen once. With V trimmed by 2 bases and J by 4 bases, 7 bases remained unmatched. CDR1 SGDLS and CDR2 YYNGEE come from the germline V gene. The CDR3 length is 16 residues. Sequences were obtained from PBMCs. The sequence came from a man aged 45 to 65 in good health and CMV-seronegative. The rearrangement uses TRBV9 and TRBJ1-4; 8 bases map to TRBD1. The CDR3 loop reads CASSVSQGAYNEKLFF. The CDR3 DNA is TGTGCCAGCAGCGTGAGTCAGGGGGCTTATAATGAAAAACTGTTTTTT.